Listed below are T cell receptor beta chains from one sample, sequenced in a study of vaccination effects on CD4 cells after COVID-19. Assay used: immunoSEQ multiplex PCR; TCRdb lists only in-frame clones, some missing. The table lists roughly 70,000 clones, around 70% of them singletons, with around 4.6% in the top ten. These receptors are not linked to any known antigen. The starting material was CD4+ T cells from PBMCs cultured with HIV peptides, obtained before COVID-19 vaccination. The origin of the receptors is a human donor who had a prior SARS-CoV-2 infection. CDR3s include the opening cysteine and the closing phenylalanine or tryptophan. The order of the fields is clone size, J gene, V gene, D gene, CDR3 DNA, CDR3 protein. A D gene is named only where the DNA matches it firmly. Not all rows give a size; the values are once, few, many and, for expanded clones, a class.

clone_size: once
j_call: TRBJ2-5
v_call: TRBV27
d_call: TRBD1
cdr3_nt: TGTGCCAGCAGTTTATCGAGGCAGGGGGCGCGGGAGACCCAGTACTTC
cdr3_aa: CASSLSRQGARETQYF

clone_size: NA
j_call: TRBJ2-7
v_call: TRBV15
d_call: TRBD2
cdr3_nt: TGTGCCTCGGCGAATGGACTAGCGGGGGCATACGAGCAGTACTTC
cdr3_aa: CASANGLAGAYEQYF

clone_size: NA
j_call: TRBJ2-7
v_call: TRBV11-2
d_call: NA
cdr3_nt: TGTGCCAGCAGCCCCATACGAAACTCCTACGAGCAGTACTTC
cdr3_aa: CASSPIRNSYEQYF

clone_size: NA
j_call: TRBJ1-6
v_call: TRBV2
d_call: TRBD1
cdr3_nt: TGTGCCAGCAGGGGACAGGCCGGCTTAAATTCACCCCTCCACTTT
cdr3_aa: CASRGQAGLNSPLHF

clone_size: NA
j_call: TRBJ2-3
v_call: TRBV5-4
d_call: NA
cdr3_nt: TGTGCCAGCAGCGTCCCGACAGCTATCTCCACAGATACGCAGTATTTT
cdr3_aa: CASSVPTAISTDTQYF

clone_size: few
j_call: TRBJ2-5
v_call: TRBV29-1
d_call: NA
cdr3_nt: TGCAGCGTCGTACGGTGGACAAGCCTCGGAGAGACCCAGTACTTC
cdr3_aa: CSVVRWTSLGETQYF

clone_size: NA
j_call: TRBJ2-7
v_call: TRBV11-3
d_call: TRBD1
cdr3_nt: TGTGCCAGCAGCTTAGCTATCCGATCAGGGGGAACTACCTACGAGCAGTACTTC
cdr3_aa: CASSLAIRSGGTTYEQYF

clone_size: NA
j_call: TRBJ2-2
v_call: TRBV4-2
d_call: TRBD2
cdr3_nt: TGTGCCAGCAGCCAAGTCCTAGCGGGAGTAACCGGGGAGCTGTTTTTT
cdr3_aa: CASSQVLAGVTGELFF

clone_size: NA
j_call: TRBJ1-3
v_call: TRBV2
d_call: NA
cdr3_nt: TGTGCCAGCAGTCAAAGCCACTCTGGAAACACCATATATTTT
cdr3_aa: CASSQSHSGNTIYF

clone_size: once
j_call: TRBJ2-3
v_call: TRBV7-3
d_call: NA
cdr3_nt: TGTGCCAGCAGCTTAGGCGGAACAGATACGCAGTATTTT
cdr3_aa: CASSLGGTDTQYF

clone_size: NA
j_call: TRBJ2-5
v_call: TRBV15
d_call: NA
cdr3_nt: TGTGCCACCAGCAGAGATCTCCATCGGCAAGAGACCCAGTACTTC
cdr3_aa: CATSRDLHRQETQYF

clone_size: NA
j_call: TRBJ2-5
v_call: TRBV11-2
d_call: NA
cdr3_nt: TGTGCCAGCACCTCTCCTAGCGTGGAGACCCAGTACTTC
cdr3_aa: CASTSPSVETQYF

clone_size: once
j_call: TRBJ2-2
v_call: TRBV7-2
d_call: TRBD2
cdr3_nt: TGTGCCAGCAGCCCCTATGGGGGGGTCGGGGAGCTGTTTTTT
cdr3_aa: CASSPYGGVGELFF

clone_size: NA
j_call: TRBJ2-2
v_call: TRBV5-6
d_call: NA
cdr3_nt: TGTGCCAGCAGCTTGGATAGGGGCACCGGGGAGCTGTTTTTT
cdr3_aa: CASSLDRGTGELFF

clone_size: NA
j_call: TRBJ2-5
v_call: TRBV20-1
d_call: TRBD2
cdr3_nt: TGCAGTGCTAGTCGGTTCGGGGGGGCTCAAGAGACCCAGTACTTC
cdr3_aa: CSASRFGGAQETQYF

clone_size: NA
j_call: TRBJ2-7
v_call: TRBV11-3
d_call: TRBD2
cdr3_nt: TGTGCCAGCAGCTTCCGAGCGGGAGCCTACGAGCAGTACTTC
cdr3_aa: CASSFRAGAYEQYF

clone_size: NA
j_call: TRBJ2-1
v_call: TRBV7-2
d_call: TRBD2
cdr3_nt: TGTGCCAGCAGCTTATTTAGCGGGGGGGTCGACAGCTCCTACAATGAGCAGTTCTTC
cdr3_aa: CASSLFSGGVDSSYNEQFF

clone_size: NA
j_call: TRBJ1-2
v_call: TRBV29-1
d_call: TRBD1
cdr3_nt: TGCAGCGTTGAAGATCCCCGACAGGGGGTACACTATGGCTACACCTTC
cdr3_aa: CSVEDPRQGVHYGYTF

clone_size: NA
j_call: TRBJ2-2
v_call: TRBV19
d_call: NA
cdr3_nt: TGTGCCAGTAGTATCTCCAGGAACACCGGGGAGCTGTTTTTT
cdr3_aa: CASSISRNTGELFF

clone_size: NA
j_call: TRBJ2-2
v_call: TRBV6-6
d_call: NA
cdr3_nt: TGTGCCAGCCGGCTCTCGAACACCGGGGAGCTGTTTTTT
cdr3_aa: CASRLSNTGELFF

clone_size: NA
j_call: TRBJ2-5
v_call: TRBV18
d_call: NA
cdr3_nt: TGTGCCAGCTCACCGGGAGGCGGGGACCTCCAAGAGACCCAGTACTTC
cdr3_aa: CASSPGGGDLQETQYF

clone_size: NA
j_call: TRBJ1-6
v_call: TRBV27
d_call: NA
cdr3_nt: TGTGCCAGCAGTTTCCTCGCGAGTGGTTCACCCCTCCACTTT
cdr3_aa: CASSFLASGSPLHF

clone_size: once
j_call: TRBJ1-2
v_call: TRBV6-5
d_call: NA
cdr3_nt: TGTGCCAGCAGCACGTCGGAAAACTATGGCTACACCTTC
cdr3_aa: CASSTSENYGYTF

clone_size: NA
j_call: TRBJ2-5
v_call: TRBV2
d_call: NA
cdr3_nt: TGTGCCAGCAGTACGGGAGAAGGAGAGACCCAGTACTTC
cdr3_aa: CASSTGEGETQYF

clone_size: NA
j_call: TRBJ1-1
v_call: TRBV6-5
d_call: NA
cdr3_nt: TGTGCCAGCAGTTGGACAGTTAACACTGAAGCTTTCTTT
cdr3_aa: CASSWTVNTEAFF

clone_size: once
j_call: TRBJ1-1
v_call: TRBV4-1
d_call: NA
cdr3_nt: TGCGCCAGCAGGCCACTATTAGTTGGGAACACTGAAGCTTTCTTT
cdr3_aa: CASRPLLVGNTEAFF

clone_size: NA
j_call: TRBJ2-1
v_call: TRBV7-2
d_call: NA
cdr3_nt: TGTGCCAGCAGCTTAGTCGCGACTAGCTACAATGAGCAGTTCTTC
cdr3_aa: CASSLVATSYNEQFF

clone_size: NA
j_call: TRBJ2-3
v_call: TRBV7-3
d_call: NA
cdr3_nt: TGTGCCAGCAGCTTATCCCCCACAGATACGCAGTATTTT
cdr3_aa: CASSLSPTDTQYF

clone_size: NA
j_call: TRBJ2-7
v_call: TRBV20-1
d_call: NA
cdr3_nt: TGCAGTGCTAGTTACCAAAACTACGAGCAGTACTTC
cdr3_aa: CSASYQNYEQYF

clone_size: once
j_call: TRBJ2-3
v_call: TRBV27
d_call: NA
cdr3_nt: TGTGCCAGCAGTCCCCGATTTTCGAACGCAGATACGCAGTATTTT
cdr3_aa: CASSPRFSNADTQYF

clone_size: NA
j_call: TRBJ1-4
v_call: TRBV5-4
d_call: TRBD1
cdr3_nt: TGTGCCAGCAGCTCAACAGGGGGAACGCATGAAAAACTGTTTTTT
cdr3_aa: CASSSTGGTHEKLFF

clone_size: NA
j_call: TRBJ1-6
v_call: TRBV9
d_call: NA
cdr3_nt: TGTGCCAGCAGCGTATCCGGGGACCGTAATTCACCCCTCCACTTT
cdr3_aa: CASSVSGDRNSPLHF

clone_size: NA
j_call: TRBJ2-3
v_call: TRBV27
d_call: TRBD2
cdr3_nt: TGTGCCAGCAGGAGAACCCATAGCGGGAGTTCGACAGATACGCAGTATTTT
cdr3_aa: CASRRTHSGSSTDTQYF

clone_size: NA
j_call: TRBJ2-3
v_call: TRBV10-3
d_call: TRBD2
cdr3_nt: TGTGCCATCAGTGCGACTAGCGGGGCCCCCACAGATACGCAGTATTTT
cdr3_aa: CAISATSGAPTDTQYF

clone_size: NA
j_call: TRBJ1-4
v_call: TRBV6-1
d_call: NA
cdr3_nt: TGTGCCAGCAGTGAAGGCATTGCTGATGTCGAAAAACTGTTTTTT
cdr3_aa: CASSEGIADVEKLFF

clone_size: NA
j_call: TRBJ1-6
v_call: TRBV30
d_call: NA
cdr3_nt: TGTGCCTGGAGTTCCGGGGGGAATTCACCCCTCCACTTT
cdr3_aa: CAWSSGGNSPLHF

clone_size: NA
j_call: TRBJ2-1
v_call: TRBV30
d_call: TRBD2
cdr3_nt: TGTGCCTGGAGTCTCGGTGGTAGCGGGTTCTACAATGAGCAGTTCTTC
cdr3_aa: CAWSLGGSGFYNEQFF

clone_size: NA
j_call: TRBJ2-7
v_call: TRBV3-1/TRBV3-2
d_call: NA
cdr3_nt: TGTGCCAGCAGCCAGTACCGAAACTCCTACGAGCAGTACTTC
cdr3_aa: CASSQYRNSYEQYF

clone_size: few
j_call: TRBJ2-1
v_call: TRBV30
d_call: TRBD2
cdr3_nt: TGTGCCTGGAGTGACGCGGGACTAGCGGGGGAGGGTGAGCAGTTCTTC
cdr3_aa: CAWSDAGLAGEGEQFF

clone_size: few
j_call: TRBJ1-1
v_call: TRBV7-9
d_call: TRBD1
cdr3_nt: TGTGCCAGCAGCCCGGCCGGGACAGGGGGCGTCGGTGAAGCTTTCTTT
cdr3_aa: CASSPAGTGGVGEAFF

clone_size: NA
j_call: TRBJ1-4
v_call: TRBV5-1
d_call: TRBD1
cdr3_nt: TGCGCCAGCAGCTTGGTGGGGACAGGGGGGGAAAAACTGTTTTTT
cdr3_aa: CASSLVGTGGEKLFF

clone_size: few
j_call: TRBJ1-1
v_call: TRBV19
d_call: NA
cdr3_nt: TGTGCCAGTACCATACGGGGTAGCGCTGAAGCTTTCTTT
cdr3_aa: CASTIRGSAEAFF

clone_size: once
j_call: TRBJ2-5
v_call: TRBV7-9
d_call: NA
cdr3_nt: TGTGCCAGCAGCTTAGCGGCTTCCGGAGAGACCCAGTACTTC
cdr3_aa: CASSLAASGETQYF

clone_size: once
j_call: TRBJ2-6
v_call: TRBV9
d_call: NA
cdr3_nt: TGTGCCAGCAGCGTAGGGTCAGGGCCGAGCTCTGGGGCCAACGTCCTGACTTTC
cdr3_aa: CASSVGSGPSSGANVLTF

clone_size: NA
j_call: TRBJ1-6
v_call: TRBV9
d_call: NA
cdr3_nt: TGTGCCAGCAGCCGAAGGGTCCGGTCACCCCTCCACTTT
cdr3_aa: CASSRRVRSPLHF

clone_size: NA
j_call: TRBJ2-7
v_call: TRBV2
d_call: NA
cdr3_nt: TGTGCCAGCAGTGTCTACGAGCAGTACTTC
cdr3_aa: CASSVYEQYF

clone_size: NA
j_call: TRBJ1-1
v_call: TRBV5-1
d_call: NA
cdr3_nt: TGCGCCAGCAGCACAGGGAACCATTACACTGAAGCTTTCTTT
cdr3_aa: CASSTGNHYTEAFF

clone_size: NA
j_call: TRBJ2-7
v_call: TRBV4-3
d_call: TRBD1
cdr3_nt: TGCGCCAGCAGCCAAACAGCGGGACAGGGGGTCTCCTACGAGCAGTACTTC
cdr3_aa: CASSQTAGQGVSYEQYF

clone_size: NA
j_call: TRBJ2-4
v_call: TRBV5-1
d_call: NA
cdr3_nt: TGCGCCAGCAGCTTGGGGGAAGCCAAAAACATTCAGTACTTC
cdr3_aa: CASSLGEAKNIQYF

clone_size: NA
j_call: TRBJ1-2
v_call: TRBV4-1
d_call: TRBD1
cdr3_nt: TGCGCCAGCAGCCAAGATCGAGGGACAGGGGGTGCCGGTGGCTACACCTTC
cdr3_aa: CASSQDRGTGGAGGYTF

clone_size: NA
j_call: TRBJ1-5
v_call: TRBV6-1
d_call: TRBD1
cdr3_nt: TGTGCCAGCAGTGAACCGGGACAGGGGTATCAGCCCCAGCATTTT
cdr3_aa: CASSEPGQGYQPQHF

clone_size: NA
j_call: TRBJ2-5
v_call: TRBV7-9
d_call: NA
cdr3_nt: TGTGCCAGCAGCCCCCGTCCCGCGGGACAAGAGACCCAGTACTTC
cdr3_aa: CASSPRPAGQETQYF

clone_size: NA
j_call: TRBJ1-4
v_call: TRBV20-1
d_call: NA
cdr3_nt: TGCAGTGCTAGTTGGACAACTAATGAAAAACTGTTTTTT
cdr3_aa: CSASWTTNEKLFF

clone_size: NA
j_call: TRBJ2-7
v_call: TRBV7-9
d_call: NA
cdr3_nt: TGTGCCAGCAGCTCCCCCACTTGGGGGCGGAACTCCTACGAGCAGTACTTC
cdr3_aa: CASSSPTWGRNSYEQYF

clone_size: NA
j_call: TRBJ1-1
v_call: TRBV7-2
d_call: NA
cdr3_nt: TGTGCCAGCAGCTTAGAGGCAGGGAGGAACACTGAAGCTTTCTTT
cdr3_aa: CASSLEAGRNTEAFF